This entry features one TCR beta chain sequence. The antigen is unknown. This sample is drawn from a study of cytomegalovirus exposure and HLA in healthy donors. On the study more broadly: Ancestry clustering placed 81% of approximately 420 genotyped donors in the Caucasian-associated cluster.

General observations from the study: Later on, analysis showed that most CMV-associated TCR beta chains appeared to be HLA-restricted. There were 164 TCR beta chains listed as cytomegalovirus-associated. The authors later linked a missense DCLRE1C variant to TCR beta V- and J-gene trimming.

V trimming: 10 bases; J trimming: 7 bases; junction bases outside the gene matches: 4. The CDR3 spans 11 residues. Germline CDR1 and CDR2: MDHEN and SYDVKM. The PCR had 60 Vbeta and 13 Jbeta primers. The data were produced by immunoSEQ multiplex PCR, yet TCRdb's version contains in-frame clones alone and is incomplete. Altogether 80,000 to 100,000 clones are present, approximately 71% being singletons, with the ten largest covering approximately 16%. This clonotype originated in a woman younger than 30 in good health and CMV-seropositive. The sample taken for sequencing was PBMCs. The genes are TRBV28 and TRBJ1-5, with 7 bases that match TRBD1. CDR3 sequence reads: CATKGAQPQHF. CDR3 nucleotide sequence: TGTGCCACCAAGGGGGCCCAGCCCCAGCATTTT.